These T cell receptor beta chains were read from a single sample in a study of PD-L1 blockade in urothelial cancer. The protocol was immunoSEQ multiplex PCR, while the TCRdb copy is restricted to in-frame clones and leaves out a portion. The table has just over 35,000 clones, around 84% seen once. The material sequenced was PBMCs, taken around atezolizumab (anti-PD-L1) treatment. All receptors come from a man in his forties with urothelial cancer. CDR3s include the opening cysteine and the closing phenylalanine or tryptophan. D genes are given only for firm matches. The size entry is marked missing in some rows and otherwise reads once, few, many or a size class.

TRBV10-3	TRBJ2-3	.	.	CAISEPTEAITDTQYF	TGTGCCATCAGTGAGCCCACCGAGGCAATCACAGATACGCAGTATTTT
TRBV18	TRBJ1-5	.	.	CASSPGGTQPQHF	TGTGCCAGCTCACCAGGAGGGACCCAGCCCCAGCATTTT
TRBV5-1	TRBJ1-2	.	.	CASSSVPGQLDGLSYTF	TGCGCCAGCAGCTCCGTACCCGGACAGTTAGATGGGCTTAGCTACACCTTC
TRBV11-2	TRBJ2-5	TRBD2	.	CASSWGGEETQYF	TGTGCCAGCAGCTGGGGGGGAGAAGAGACCCAGTACTTC
TRBV7-9	TRBJ1-2	.	.	CASSPGGVGYTF	TGTGCCAGCAGCCCCGGAGGGGTGGGCTACACCTTC
TRBV13	TRBJ2-4	TRBD2	.	CASSPSGLGGQNIQYF	TGTGCCAGCAGCCCGTCGGGACTAGGGGGTCAAAACATTCAGTACTTC
TRBV15	TRBJ1-3	.	.	CATSRSSSGNTIYF	TGTGCCACCAGCAGATCCTCCTCTGGAAACACCATATATTTT
TRBV28	TRBJ2-3	TRBD2	.	CASRRLAGGSDTQYF	TGTGCCAGCAGACGACTAGCGGGAGGATCAGATACGCAGTATTTT
TRBV9	TRBJ1-1	.	.	CASSVPQGGENTEAFF	TGTGCCAGCAGCGTCCCACAGGGAGGGGAGAACACTGAAGCTTTCTTT
TRBV6-5	TRBJ2-7	TRBD1	.	CASSYSGTGQYEQYF	TGTGCCAGCAGTTACTCAGGGACAGGGCAGTACGAGCAGTACTTC
TRBV4-1	TRBJ2-7	.	.	CASSHEATSSYEQYF	TGCGCCAGCAGCCACGAAGCCACTAGCAGCTACGAGCAGTACTTC
TRBV5-6	TRBJ2-5	TRBD2	.	CASSAPTSGAAQETQYF	TGTGCCAGCAGCGCGCCGACTAGCGGGGCCGCACAAGAGACCCAGTACTTC
TRBV14	TRBJ1-1	TRBD1	once	CASSHLTGANTEAFF	TGTGCCAGCAGCCACCTGACAGGGGCTAACACTGAAGCTTTCTTT
TRBV2	TRBJ2-2	TRBD2	.	CASVTSGGSGELFF	TGTGCCAGCGTTACATCGGGGGGATCTGGGGAGCTGTTTTTT
TRBV28	TRBJ2-7	.	.	CASASTGLEEQYF	TGTGCCAGCGCCTCGACTGGGTTGGAGGAGCAGTACTTC
TRBV11-2	TRBJ2-6	TRBD1	once	CASSLTGTGLSGANVLTF	TGTGCCAGCAGCTTGACCGGGACAGGCCTCTCTGGGGCCAACGTCCTGACTTTC
TRBV6-4	TRBJ2-3	.	.	CASSVEGTHTDTQYF	TGTGCCAGCAGTGTGGAGGGCACCCACACAGATACGCAGTATTTT
TRBV30	TRBJ2-7	.	.	CAWMGNRAYF	TGTGCCTGGATGGGGAACAGGGCATACTTC
TRBV28	TRBJ2-2	.	.	CASSSRYTGELFF	TGTGCCAGCAGTTCCAGGTACACCGGGGAGCTGTTTTTT
TRBV5-1	TRBJ2-7	TRBD2	.	CASSLLAGGREQYF	TGCGCCAGCAGCTTACTAGCGGGAGGAAGGGAGCAGTACTTC
TRBV5-5	TRBJ1-1	.	.	CASSPGVGTEAFF	TGTGCCAGCAGCCCGGGGGTGGGCACTGAAGCTTTCTTT
TRBV6-1	TRBJ2-1	.	.	CASDPAGAWGNEQFF	TGTGCCAGCGACCCCGCGGGGGCCTGGGGCAATGAGCAGTTCTTC
TRBV18	TRBJ2-1	.	.	CASSPRVEGRGNEQFF	TGTGCCAGCTCACCACGGGTAGAAGGCCGGGGGAATGAGCAGTTCTTC
TRBV2	TRBJ2-7	.	.	CASSVYEQYF	TGTGCCAGCAGCGTCTACGAGCAGTACTTC
TRBV29-1	TRBJ2-3	.	.	CSAGRTDTQYF	TGCAGCGCGGGTAGGACAGATACGCAGTATTTT
TRBV10-2	TRBJ2-1	TRBD2	.	CASGGLAALPGNEQFF	TGCGCCAGCGGGGGACTAGCGGCCCTGCCGGGGAATGAGCAGTTCTTC
TRBV6-4	TRBJ1-1	.	.	CASSREENTEAFF	TGTGCCAGCAGCCGGGAAGAGAACACTGAAGCTTTCTTT
TRBV19	TRBJ1-1	.	.	CASRTGLENTEAFF	TGTGCCAGTAGGACAGGCTTAGAGAACACTGAAGCTTTCTTT
TRBV6-5	TRBJ2-7	TRBD2	.	CASSLALAGAHEQYF	TGTGCCAGCAGCCTCGCCCTAGCGGGAGCCCACGAGCAGTACTTC
TRBV7-3	TRBJ2-7	TRBD2	.	CASSPGGTIHEQYF	TGTGCCAGCAGCCCTGGGGGGACTATCCACGAGCAGTACTTC
TRBV19	TRBJ2-2	TRBD1	.	CASSLGTDILTGELFF	TGTGCCAGTAGTTTGGGGACAGATATACTCACCGGGGAGCTGTTTTTT
TRBV5-1	TRBJ2-3	TRBD2	.	CASSSPPGLAGVADTQYF	TGCGCCAGCAGTTCCCCCCCGGGACTAGCGGGAGTTGCAGATACGCAGTATTTT
TRBV15	TRBJ1-2	.	.	CATSTNTWGDYGYTF	TGTGCCACCAGCACTAATACTTGGGGAGACTATGGCTACACCTTC
TRBV27	TRBJ2-7	TRBD1	.	CASRPGARDRGRQVPYEQYF	TGTGCCAGCAGACCCGGGGCCCGGGACAGGGGGCGCCAGGTCCCCTACGAGCAGTACTTC
TRBV28	TRBJ1-2	.	few	CASSQTVVGGYTF	TGTGCCAGCAGTCAGACTGTGGTAGGTGGCTACACCTTC
TRBV27	TRBJ2-3	.	.	CASSLELSTDTQYF	TGTGCCAGCAGTCTCGAACTCAGCACAGATACGCAGTATTTT
TRBV7-9	TRBJ2-7	TRBD2	once	CASSSGTKHEQYF	TGTGCCAGCAGCTCCGGGACTAAACACGAGCAGTACTTC
TRBV4-1	TRBJ1-1	TRBD1	medium-sized	CASSQDRQGAQGTEAFF	TGCGCCAGCAGCCAAGATCGTCAGGGGGCGCAGGGCACTGAAGCTTTCTTT
TRBV19	TRBJ2-1	.	.	CASSIPPYYNEQFF	TGTGCCAGTAGTATTCCACCCTACTACAATGAGCAGTTCTTC
TRBV20-1	TRBJ2-7	.	.	CSAPNYEQYF	TGCAGTGCCCCCAACTACGAGCAGTACTTC
TRBV6-1	TRBJ1-4	.	.	CASSEGTASEKLFF	TGTGCCAGCAGTGAAGGGACAGCGTCTGAAAAACTGTTTTTT
TRBV19	TRBJ2-3	TRBD1	.	CASSGTGGADTQYF	TGTGCCAGTAGCGGGACAGGGGGGGCCGATACGCAGTATTTT
TRBV2	TRBJ1-1	TRBD1	.	CASTFGTGNTEAFF	TGTGCCAGCACCTTTGGGACAGGGAACACTGAAGCTTTCTTT